The clone carrying this TCR beta chain has at least ten counts. Its antigen is not identified. The CDR3 spans 18 residues. The germline V gene encodes CDR1 MNHEY and CDR2 SMNVEV (reference sequence). V lost 5 bases to trimming and J lost 0 bases; unmatched junction nucleotides: 15. Unique molecular identifiers were in the cDNA, with template-switch universal primer binding. TCRdb recomputed calls from the 5' RACE reads with MiXCR, one row per CDR3 protein. The sample has 640,000 or so distinct CDR3 sequences; approximately 6% are singletons. The data were obtained in a study of identical twins. Study results and limitations: Out-of-frame alpha sequences common to twins exhibited an excess of low generation probability.

The rearrangement links TRBV27 to TRBJ2-7, with 8 bases that match TRBD1. This sequence was found in a man aged 18 to 29 in good health. Sequencing was carried out using naive T cells sorted from blood. In DNA, the CDR3 is TGTGCCAGCAGTCCTCCCGTTGTTGGGACAGGCTACTCCTACGAGCAGTACTTC. This codes for CASSPPVVGTGYSYEQYF.